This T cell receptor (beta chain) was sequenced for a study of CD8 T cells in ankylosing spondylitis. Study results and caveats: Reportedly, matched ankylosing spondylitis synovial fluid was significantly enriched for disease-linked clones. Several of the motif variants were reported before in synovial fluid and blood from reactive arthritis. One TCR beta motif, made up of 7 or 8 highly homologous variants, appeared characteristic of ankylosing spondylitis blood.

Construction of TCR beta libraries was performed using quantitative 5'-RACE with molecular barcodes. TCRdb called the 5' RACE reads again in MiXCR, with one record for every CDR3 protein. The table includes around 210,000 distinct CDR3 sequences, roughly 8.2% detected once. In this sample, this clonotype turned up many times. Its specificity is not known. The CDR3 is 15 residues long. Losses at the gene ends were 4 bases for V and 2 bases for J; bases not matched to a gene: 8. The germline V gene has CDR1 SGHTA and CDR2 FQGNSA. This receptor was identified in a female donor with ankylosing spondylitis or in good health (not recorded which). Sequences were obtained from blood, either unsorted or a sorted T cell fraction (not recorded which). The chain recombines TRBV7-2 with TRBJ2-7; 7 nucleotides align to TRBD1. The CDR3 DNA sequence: TGTGCCAGCAGCTCCAAGACAGGGATAACCTACGAGCAGTACTTC. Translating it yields CASSSKTGITYEQYF.